This is a list of T cell receptor beta chains from one sample in a study of low-dose radiotherapy and immunotherapy resistance in tumors. TCRdb re-analysed the reads in MiXCR, keeping a single row per CDR3 protein. This sample yields under 95,000 distinct CDR3 sequences, of which over 15% are seen a single time; less than 3.5% belongs to the top ten. This specimen was PBMCs, taken before treatment. The receptors shown here come from a male donor with prostate cancer. Each CDR3 is given without its conserved first and last residue. D genes are given only for firm matches.

D	J	V	CDR3
-	TRBJ1-1	TRBV5-1	ASSFGGLANTEAF
-	TRBJ2-1	TRBV15	ATSLQNNYNEQF
TRBD1	TRBJ1-3	TRBV5-1	ASSSGQLSINSGNTIY
TRBD2	TRBJ2-1	TRBV30	AIPGTSGNEQF
-	TRBJ2-7	TRBV21-1	ASSTEPPYEQY
TRBD1	TRBJ1-1	TRBV12-3/TRBV12-4	ASSSPGTGVYEAF
TRBD1	TRBJ1-4	TRBV18	ASSAQGATNEKLF
-	TRBJ2-1	TRBV19	ASSRQASYEQF
-	TRBJ1-1	TRBV6-5	ASFLGTNTEAF
-	TRBJ1-1	TRBV7-8	ASSLGKGRGTEAF
TRBD1	TRBJ2-3	TRBV24-1	ATSDTTGFRTDTQY
TRBD2	TRBJ2-3	TRBV4-2	ASSRSGLAGYTDTQY
-	TRBJ2-3	TRBV20-1	SAQPPRGRKTDTQY
-	TRBJ2-3	TRBV12-3/TRBV12-4	ASSVGTTRGDTQY
-	TRBJ2-3	TRBV3-1	ASSQDIPGAGTDTQY
-	TRBJ2-2	TRBV12-3/TRBV12-4	ASSFGLTGELF
-	TRBJ1-4	TRBV6-5	ASSPTQGKNEKLF
-	TRBJ1-1	TRBV28	ASSPGQGRVWVEAF
TRBD1	TRBJ1-5	TRBV2	APSAPKGGQVNQPQH
-	TRBJ2-7	TRBV12-5	ASGSDRAYEQY
TRBD1	TRBJ2-7	TRBV29-1	SVEDRHRGRSEQY
TRBD2	TRBJ2-5	TRBV4-2	ASSQDLTGGWETQY
-	TRBJ2-7	TRBV12-3/TRBV12-4	ASSDAFRGQY
-	TRBJ2-2	TRBV5-1	ASSLDGYGTGELF
-	TRBJ1-2	TRBV19	ASSIPGDRNGYT
-	TRBJ2-2	TRBV2	ASIDRYTGELF
-	TRBJ2-5	TRBV5-4	ASSSGPGQETQY
-	TRBJ1-3	TRBV19	ATGGGGDAGNTIY
-	TRBJ2-4	TRBV2	ASSDDQAKNIQY
-	TRBJ1-5	TRBV6-2/TRBV6-3	ASSPGLQGPQH
TRBD1	TRBJ2-1	TRBV14	ASSQIQGTDKQF
TRBD1	TRBJ2-5	TRBV29-1	SVEGPRGTGEGQTQY
-	TRBJ2-2	TRBV6-2/TRBV6-3	ASSQASPHGELF
TRBD1	TRBJ1-2	TRBV28	ASSLTGVRSGYT
-	TRBJ2-7	TRBV12-3/TRBV12-4	ASSSGTYEQY
-	TRBJ1-1	TRBV5-6	ASSWGTGTAPSTEAF
TRBD2	TRBJ2-1	TRBV9	ASSASPGLAGGNEQF
-	TRBJ1-5	TRBV7-9	ASSLDTEVSQPQH
-	TRBJ2-3	TRBV6-2/TRBV6-3	ASTRDGRPDTQY
-	TRBJ2-7	TRBV7-9	ASSLGQGGSYEQY
-	TRBJ1-1	TRBV18	ASSPGTQNTEAL
TRBD2	TRBJ2-2	TRBV20-1	SAEGGIGTGELF
-	TRBJ1-5	TRBV4-2	ASSHTTGDGDYQPQH
TRBD1	TRBJ2-7	TRBV3-1	ASSSTGTGNYEQY
TRBD1	TRBJ1-5	TRBV20-1	SARDHTGGNQPQH